This T cell receptor (beta chain) was obtained from a study of post-analysis software for immune sequencing data. Study background: The study covered relapsing-remitting, secondary progressive and progressive-relapsing courses of multiple sclerosis.

Unique molecular identifiers featured in each of the TCR beta cDNA libraries. Some 500,000 cDNA molecules were recovered from an input of about 0.9 to 11 million T cells. TCRdb analysed the PCR reads with MiXCR anew, one entry per CDR3 protein. The sample consists of 400,000 to 500,000 distinct CDR3 sequences, 39% of them appearing once. V trimming: 3 bases; J trimming: 3 bases; junction bases outside the gene matches: 8. This CDR3 contains 16 residues. Germline CDR1 and CDR2: SEHNR and FQNEAQ (reference sequence). Study-wide results and caveats: The study found significantly lower normalized Chao1 diversity in multiple sclerosis patients than in controls. F measure showed strong co-clustering of same-batch samples. With TRBV5-6, TRBV5-1 and TRBV20-1 included, 4 to 6 TRBV segments were more frequent in patients than in controls.

A few counts support this clonotype. What it binds is not known. The J gene is TRBJ2-5, the V gene TRBV7-9; TRBD1 matches 9 bases. The sequence came from a girl aged 2-10 years with multiple sclerosis. Material for sequencing was blood. The CDR3 DNA follows: TGTGCCAGCAGCTTCCGGACCGGGACAGGGAAAGAGACCCAGTACTTC. It specifies CASSFRTGTGKETQYF.